The 29 T cell receptor beta chains below all came from one sample that was sequenced in a study of cytomegalovirus exposure and HLA in healthy donors. A multiplex PCR was run with 60 Vbeta primers and 13 Jbeta primers. The repertoire was sequenced with immunoSEQ multiplex PCR; TCRdb's copy has only in-frame clones and lacks some. The profile shows more than 150,000 clones, 80% of them singletons. Sequenced: PBMCs. These receptors were obtained from a girl between 5 and 17 years old in good health and CMV-seropositive.

The genes are TRBV5-4 and TRBJ1-5; no reliable D call. The CDR3 runs 13 residues. Trimming removed 4 bases from V and 9 bases from J, with 14 bases in between. Germline V lookup: CDR1 SGHNT, CDR2 YYREEE (reference sequence). CDR3 sequence reads: CASSQDSRWPQHF. CDR3 sequence (DNA): TGTGCCAGCAGCCAGGACTCCCGATGGCCCCAGCATTTT.

The CDR3 DNA reads as TGTGCCATCAGTGAGACCGGGGGACGAAGCAATGAGCAGTTCTTC. This translates into CAISETGGRSNEQFF. This chain links TRBV10-3 with TRBJ2-1; maybe TRBD2 (6 bases). Germline V lookup: CDR1 ENHRY, CDR2 SYGVKD. Deletions cut 2 bases from V and 6 bases from J, with 14 bases between. The CDR3 spans 15 residues.

The chain carries TRBV19 and TRBJ2-5, with 8 positions matching TRBD2. Germline values: CDR1 LNHDA, CDR2 SQIVND (reference sequence). The ends lost 2 bases at V and 4 bases at J; junction bases unmatched: 9. The length of the CDR3 is 16 residues. CDR3 region: CASSISWAGGLETQYF. CDR3 coding DNA: TGTGCCAGTAGTATATCGTGGGCGGGAGGTTTAGAGACCCAGTACTTC.

This clone was seen a handful of times. The rearrangement links TRBV5-6 to TRBJ1-6; 8 nucleotides match TRBD1. CDR3 length: 15 residues. With V trimmed by 6 bases and J by 4 bases, 6 bases remained unmatched. CDR1 is SGHDT, CDR2 YYEEEE, per germline. The CDR3 loop is CASTGTGTYNSPLHF. The CDR3, as DNA: TGTGCCAGCACCGGGACAGGCACTTATAATTCACCCCTCCACTTT. Looking up the rest from reference TRBV5-6 and TRBJ1-6 gives the full variable domain: DAGVTQSPTHLIKTRGQQVTLRCSPKSGHDTVSWYQQALGQGPQFIFQYYEEEERQRGNFPDRFSGHQFPNYSSELNVNALLLGDSALYLCASTGTGTYNSPLHFGNGTRLTVT.

The V call is TRBV5-6, the J call TRBJ1-4, with TRBD1 matching 11 bases. This CDR3 contains 17 residues. Germline V lookup: CDR1 SGHDT, CDR2 YYEEEE. After removal of 5 bases from V and 1 base from J, the junction contained 7 bases not matched to a gene. The DNA for the CDR3 is TGTGCCAGCAGTCCGGACAGGGGGCGACGAACTAATGAAAAACTGTTTTTT. Translating it yields CASSPDRGRRTNEKLFF.

The chain employs TRBV6-5 and TRBJ2-7; maybe TRBD1 (6 bases). This CDR3 has 14 amino acids. Germline V gene lookup returns CDR1 MNHEY and CDR2 SVGAGI. V was cut by 1 base and J by 4 bases, with 11 bases left in between. CDR3 nucleotides: TGTGCCAGCAGTTACTGGGAAAGGGGGTACGAGCAGTACTTC. This encodes CASSYWERGYEQYF.

CDR3 bases: TGTGCCAGCAGCCAAGGCGTTGGGGGGGGCTATGGCTACACCTTC. Its translation: CASSQGVGGGYGYTF. The V gene is TRBV14, the J gene TRBJ1-2, with D possibly TRBD1 on 5 matching bases. The V end lost 1 base, the J end lost 4 bases, and 13 bases lay between the germline ends. CDR3 length: 15 residues. Germline V gene sequence: CDR1 SGHDN, CDR2 FVKESK.

The chain joins TRBV9 to TRBJ2-1, with 7 bases lining up with TRBD1. V trimming: 0 bases; J trimming: 10 bases; junction bases outside the gene matches: 13. Germline-derived CDR1 and CDR2 are SGDLS and YYNGEE. CDR3 length equals 16 residues. CDR3 sequence: CASSVAGQRSSGEQFF. The DNA of the CDR3 is TGTGCCAGCAGCGTAGCGGGACAGAGGTCCTCAGGGGAGCAGTTCTTC.

A few counts support this clone. The rearrangement links TRBV6-1 to TRBJ1-2, with 7 bases that match TRBD1. The germline V gene has CDR1 MNHNS and CDR2 SASEGT. CDR3 length: 13 amino acids. V dropped 8 bases and J dropped 4; count of bases not matched to a gene: 7. Here the CDR3 reads CASGPTGLYGYTF. The CDR3 bases are TGTGCCAGCGGACCGACAGGGCTCTATGGCTACACCTTC.

The chain recombines TRBV11-2 with TRBJ2-2; D uncertain. V gave up 5 bases and J gave up 5 bases, with 12 bases separating them. Germline V CDR1 and CDR2: SGHAT, FQNNGV. The CDR3 has 14 residues. The DNA of the CDR3 is TGTGCCAGCAGCCCCATCCGGGTTACCGGGGAGCTGTTTTTT. Protein: CASSPIRVTGELFF.

The chain combines TRBV2 with TRBJ1-4; maybe TRBD1 (5 bases). Trimming pared 10 bases from V and 8 bases from J, leaving 17 bases between. The CDR3 length is 13 residues. CDR1 and CDR2 from the germline V gene are SNHLY and FYNNEI. CDR3 amino acids: CATSEGVEEKLFF. CDR3 DNA sequence: TGTGCCACTTCAGAAGGGGTAGAGGAAAAACTGTTTTTT.

This chain connects TRBV2 to TRBJ2-5, with 7 nucleotides matching TRBD1. The CDR3 has 14 amino acids. Germline V gene lookup returns CDR1 SNHLY and CDR2 FYNNEI. V trimming: 7 bases; J trimming: 1 base; junction bases outside the gene matches: 6. CDR3: CASTREGAQETQYF. The CDR3 DNA reads as TGTGCCAGCACTCGAGAGGGGGCCCAAGAGACCCAGTACTTC.

This clone was found a few times. V is TRBV5-4 and J is TRBJ2-7, with TRBD1 identical over 7 bases. V shed 5 bases and J 3 bases; nucleotides not matched to a gene: 14. CDR1 is SGHNT and CDR2 is YYREEE in the germline V gene (reference sequence). The CDR3 length is 16 residues. The CDR3 bases are TGTGCCAGCAGAGATGGTTTACAGGGGAAGCTCTACGAGCAGTACTTC. Its protein is CASRDGLQGKLYEQYF.

The V gene is TRBV29-1, the J gene TRBJ2-1; perhaps TRBD2 as D (5 bases). The CDR3 length is 16 residues. V was pared by 1 base and J by 0 bases, with 13 bases between. CDR1 is SQVTM and CDR2 is ANQGSEA in the germline V gene. This CDR3 is CSVEGTGGSSYNEQFF. For the CDR3, the DNA is TGCAGCGTTGAAGGGACTGGCGGTAGCTCCTACAATGAGCAGTTCTTC.

This chain connects TRBV27 to TRBJ2-3; 10 bases map to TRBD2. Per the germline V gene, CDR1 is MNHEY and CDR2 is SMNVEV (reference sequence). CDR3 length: 17 residues. With V trimmed by 3 bases and J by 2 bases, 8 bases remained unmatched. CDR3 nucleotides: TGTGCCAGCAGTTTCTCAGTAGCGGGAGGCGTCACAGATACGCAGTATTTT. Its translation: CASSFSVAGGVTDTQYF.

V gene TRBV7-7 combines with J gene TRBJ2-3; 9 positions match TRBD2. Germline V lookup: CDR1 SSHAT, CDR2 FNYEAQ (reference sequence). The CDR3 is 15 residues long. J gave up 2 bases and V 4 bases, and 4 bases lay outside the gene matches. Written as DNA, the CDR3 is TGTGCCAGCAGCTCGACTAGCGGACCCACAGATACGCAGTATTTT. It specifies CASSSTSGPTDTQYF. Complete variable domain (other parts from reference TRBV7-7 and TRBJ2-3): GAGVSQSPRYKVTKRGQDVTLRCDPISSHATLYWYQQALGQGPEFLTYFNYEAQPDKSGLPSDRFSAERPEGSISTLTIQRTEQRDSAMYRCASSSTSGPTDTQYFGPGTRLTVL.

A single count supports this clone. This sequence joins TRBV6-1 and TRBJ1-4; the match to TRBD1 covers 9 bases. Germline V gives CDR1 MNHNS, CDR2 SASEGT. This CDR3 spans 14 amino acids. The junction had 11 bases not matched to a gene; V was cut back by 8 bases and J by 10 bases. CDR3 bases: TGTGCCAGCGTTGAGGGACAGGGATTGGGAAAACTGTTTTTT. As protein: CASVEGQGLGKLFF.

The gene calls are TRBV28 and TRBJ1-5; tentatively, D is TRBD1 (6 bases). Germline values: CDR1 MDHEN, CDR2 SYDVKM. The V end was cut by 2 bases, the J end by 6 bases, with 11 bases between. This CDR3 is built from 14 residues. Here the CDR3 DNA reads TGTGCCAGCAGTTTACCGGGGGGCACTCAGCCCCAGCATTTT. Translation gives CASSLPGGTQPQHF.

This chain uses TRBV6-5 with TRBJ2-1; TRBD2 matches at 8 bases. V lost 2 bases and J lost 5; bases outside the gene matches: 8. CDR1 MNHEY and CDR2 SVGAGI come from the germline V gene. This CDR3 region has 16 residues. CDR3: CASSYGGGFLNNEQFF. CDR3 sequence (DNA): TGTGCCAGCAGTTACGGCGGGGGGTTCTTGAACAATGAGCAGTTCTTC.

The chain links TRBV6-5 to TRBJ1-3, with D possibly matching TRBD1 (5 bases). This CDR3 comprises 15 residues. V was shortened by 1 base and J by 1 base, with 8 bases between the two germline ends. Germline CDR1 MNHEY, CDR2 SVGAGI. In nucleotides, the CDR3 is TGTGCCAGCAGTTACTGGGCAGGGTCTGGAAACACCATATATTTT. Its translation is CASSYWAGSGNTIYF.

The V gene is TRBV7-9, the J gene TRBJ2-1; the match to TRBD2 covers 7 bases. The V gene end was trimmed by 6 bases and the J gene end by 6 bases; junction bases not matched to a gene: 2. Germline CDR1 reads SEHNR; CDR2 reads FQNEAQ (reference sequence). The CDR3 is 12 amino acids. The CDR3 sequence: CASRSGINEQFF. DNA for the CDR3: TGTGCCAGCAGGAGCGGGATCAATGAGCAGTTCTTC.

The chain joins TRBV5-1 to TRBJ1-3; possibly TRBD1 for D (6 bases). The germline gives CDR1 SGHRS, CDR2 YFSETQ. Deletions cut 0 bases from V and 2 bases from J, with 15 bases between. The CDR3 loop spans 17 amino acids. The CDR3 DNA follows: TGCGCCAGCAGCTTGGCGGGCAGGGGCTTGCCTGGAAACACCATATATTTT. Translated: CASSLAGRGLPGNTIYF.

This sequence joins TRBV29-1 and TRBJ2-7, with 8 bases lining up with TRBD2. The CDR3 covers 15 residues. Germline V lookup: CDR1 SQVTM, CDR2 ANQGSEA. Unmatched junction bases numbered 10, after V lost 0 bases and J lost 6 bases. CDR3 sequence: CSVEDPNGRAGEQYF. CDR3 DNA sequence: TGCAGCGTTGAAGATCCGAACGGGAGGGCCGGCGAGCAGTACTTC.

This chain uses TRBV7-9 with TRBJ1-5; 9 nucleotides align to TRBD1. With 4 bases clipped from V and 5 bases from J, the junction kept 3 bases outside the gene matches. The CDR3 spans 14 residues. The germline CDR1 and CDR2 sequences are SEHNR and FQNEAQ (reference sequence). This chain's CDR3 is CASSYDRGDQPQHF. The DNA for the CDR3 is TGTGCCAGCAGCTATGACAGGGGGGATCAGCCCCAGCATTTT.

The chain joins TRBV27 to TRBJ2-7; D not certain. This CDR3 is built from 14 residues. Germline V gene sequence: CDR1 MNHEY, CDR2 SMNVEV (reference sequence). V lost 2 bases and J lost 2, with 10 bases in between. For the CDR3, the DNA is TGTGCCAGCAGTTTAGCTCAAGCCCCCTACGAGCAGTACTTC. Amino acids: CASSLAQAPYEQYF.

This clone was seen just once. The gene calls are TRBV6-5 and TRBJ1-2, with 7 bases fitting TRBD1. The V gene end was trimmed by 6 bases and the J gene end by 7 bases; junction bases not matched to a gene: 14. CDR3 length: 15 residues. Germline V gene lookup returns CDR1 MNHEY and CDR2 SVGAGI. CDR3 sequence: CASRDRTQTPLGYTF. CDR3 bases: TGTGCCAGCAGGGACAGGACCCAAACTCCGCTTGGCTACACCTTC.

This clone was counted once. The V call is TRBV5-5, the J call TRBJ1-1; 8 positions agree with TRBD1. CDR1 and CDR2 from the germline V gene are SGHKS and YYEKEE (reference sequence). V shed 0 bases and J 6 bases; nucleotides not matched to a gene: 1. The CDR3 length is 13 residues. In DNA form, the CDR3 reads TGTGCCAGCAGCTTGGGGACAGGGTCTGAAGCTTTCTTT. Translated: CASSLGTGSEAFF. The variable domain in full, completed from reference TRBV5-5 and TRBJ1-1, reads DAGVTQSPTHLIKTRGQQVTLRCSPISGHKSVSWYQQVLGQGPQFIFQYYEKEERGRGNFPDRFSARQFPNYSSELNVNALLLGDSALYLCASSLGTGSEAFFGQGTRLTVV.

The V and J genes are TRBV28 and TRBJ2-7; 9 nucleotides match TRBD1. The germline V gene has CDR1 MDHEN and CDR2 SYDVKM. CDR3 length: 14 residues. J gave up 3 bases and V 5 bases, and 5 bases lay outside the gene matches. The CDR3 sequence: CASSPGTGLYEQYF. The CDR3 region has the DNA TGTGCCAGCAGTCCCGGGACAGGGCTCTACGAGCAGTACTTC.

V gene TRBV6-1 combines with J gene TRBJ2-7; 9 bases match TRBD1. The CDR3 sequence is 18 residues long. V lost 1 base, J lost 2 bases, and 12 bases stayed unmatched. Per the germline V gene, CDR1 is MNHNS and CDR2 is SASEGT. CDR3 nucleotides: TGTGCCAGCAGTGAAGGACCCAGGGGACAGGGAGACCCCTACGAGCAGTACTTC. Translation gives CASSEGPRGQGDPYEQYF.